This T cell receptor (beta chain) derives from a study of post-analysis software for immune sequencing data. This clonotype has more than one count but fewer than ten. Unique molecular identifiers were present in the TCR beta cDNA libraries. When about 1 to 11 million T cells were used, they gave around 500,000 cDNA molecules. Each CDR3 protein is one row after TCRdb ran MiXCR on the PCR reads. The table has about 500,000 distinct CDR3 sequences, roughly 45% seen once; the top ten hold 9% to 13%. Sequences were obtained from blood. The clonotype originates from a girl aged 5 to 17 with multiple sclerosis.

CDR3 sequence: CASSYGNRALPQHF. In nucleotides, the CDR3 is TGTGCCAGCAGTTATGGGAACAGGGCCCTTCCCCAGCATTTT. The chain links TRBV6-2 or TRBV6-3 to TRBJ1-5; D might be TRBD1 (6 bases). Germline assignment: CDR1 MNHEY and CDR2 SVGEGT. The V and J ends lost 3 bases and 10 bases respectively, with 16 bases between them. The CDR3 spans 14 residues.